The rows below give T cell receptor beta chains drawn from one sample of a study of CD8 T cells in ankylosing spondylitis. Using its own MiXCR run on the 5' RACE reads, TCRdb lists one record per CDR3 protein. This table holds approximately 140,000 distinct CDR3 sequences, approximately 10% found once. Sequenced: blood, either unsorted or a sorted T cell fraction (not recorded which). Receptors were obtained from a male donor with ankylosing spondylitis or in good health (not recorded which). Both conserved end residues are part of each CDR3. D genes are given only for firm matches. A clone size is listed for some rows: how often the clone was seen (once, few, many), or a class if it is expanded.

>TRBV4-3|-|TRBD2|TRBJ2-7
TGCGCCAGCAGCCAAGATTGGGACTACTCCTACGAGCAGTACTTC
CASSQDWDYSYEQYF
>TRBV5-1|many|-|TRBJ1-4
TGCGCCAGCAGCTTGGGTGCAGGGGAGGGCGAAAAACTGTTTTTT
CASSLGAGEGEKLFF
>TRBV6-1|few|TRBD1|TRBJ2-7
TGTGCCAGCTGGGACAGGGGGCGCCACGAGCAGTACTTC
CASWDRGRHEQYF
>TRBV28|few|-|TRBJ2-1
TGTGCCAGCAGCCCCCCAACTAGAAGGTCCTACAATGAGCAGTTCTTC
CASSPPTRRSYNEQFF
>TRBV20-1|-|-|TRBJ2-1
TGCAGTGCTAGGACTCCCCCGGGCAGTGAGCAGTTCTTC
CSARTPPGSEQFF
>TRBV12-3/TRBV12-4|few|TRBD1|TRBJ1-5
TGTGCCAGCAGTCAGACAGGGGGAGAACAGCCCCAGCATTTT
CASSQTGGEQPQHF
>TRBV27|many|-|TRBJ2-6
TGTGCCAGCAGGTACTCTGGGGCCAACGTCCTGACTTTC
CASRYSGANVLTF
>TRBV5-1|many|TRBD1|TRBJ2-1
TGCGCCAGCAGCTTGGGGACAGGTCACAATGAGCAGTTCTTC
CASSLGTGHNEQFF
>TRBV20-1|many|TRBD1|TRBJ1-2
TGCAGTGCCAAAGACAGGGAGAACTATGGCTACACCTTC
CSAKDRENYGYTF
>TRBV5-1|many|-|TRBJ2-1
TGCGCCAGCACAAGCGGACCCCCATCTGGGAATGAGCAGTTCTTC
CASTSGPPSGNEQFF
>TRBV5-1|-|TRBD2|TRBJ2-2
TGCGCCAGCGGAAATAGCGGGAGGGCCCTCACCGGGGAGCTGTTTTTT
CASGNSGRALTGELFF
>TRBV12-5|many|-|TRBJ2-1
TGTGCTAGTGGTTCCGACACTTACAATGAGCAGTTCTTC
CASGSDTYNEQFF
>TRBV20-1|many|-|TRBJ2-5
TGCAGTGCTAGAGTTGGGGAGAAGACCCAGTACTTC
CSARVGEKTQYF
>TRBV29-1|many|-|TRBJ2-7
TGCAGCGTTGAGGTTGGGGAACAGGTTTGGGACTACGAGCAGTACTTC
CSVEVGEQVWDYEQYF
>TRBV20-1|few|-|TRBJ2-1
TGCTGTGCTAGACTTTCCGCAATTACCTACAATGAGCAGTTCTTC
CCARLSAITYNEQFF
>TRBV6-1|many|-|TRBJ1-5
TGTGCCAGCAGCCCGCGGCGGGGGTCGAGCAATCAGCCCCAGCATTTT
CASSPRRGSSNQPQHF
>TRBV2|many|-|TRBJ2-2
TGTGCCAGCAGGCCAGCCCTTATTAACACCGGGGAGCTGTTTTTT
CASRPALINTGELFF
>TRBV24-1|many|-|TRBJ2-1
TGTGCCACCAGTGCGTCTCTGACTAGTGAGCAGTTCTTC
CATSASLTSEQFF
>TRBV12-3/TRBV12-4|many|-|TRBJ1-2
TGTGCCAGCAGTACCGCGGAGCACTATGGCTACACCTTC
CASSTAEHYGYTF
>TRBV3-1|few|TRBD2|TRBJ2-1
TGTGCCAGCAGCCAACCTACTAGCGGGAGCAACAATGAGCAGTTCTTC
CASSQPTSGSNNEQFF
>TRBV6-1|many|-|TRBJ2-2
TGTGCCAGCATTCCGACAAGCACCGGGGAGCTGTTTTTT
CASIPTSTGELFF
>TRBV6-2/TRBV6-3|few|-|TRBJ2-2
TGTGCCAGCAGCTGGGACGGGGCGACCGGGGAGCTGTTTTTT
CASSWDGATGELFF
>TRBV20-1|-|-|TRBJ1-1
TGCAGTGCTAGTCCGGTCACTGAAGCTTTCTTT
CSASPVTEAFF
>TRBV20-1|-|TRBD2|TRBJ2-1
TGCAGTGCCCAACGGGGGGGAGTGTACAATGAGCAGTTCTTC
CSAQRGGVYNEQFF
>TRBV2|many|TRBD1|TRBJ1-5
TGTGCCAGCAGTGATCTCAGGGGGGGTCAGCCCCAGCATTTT
CASSDLRGGQPQHF
>TRBV15|once|-|TRBJ2-7
TGTGCCACCAGCAGAGATCGAGGGAGCAGGGTGGTTTACGAGCAGTACTTC
CATSRDRGSRVVYEQYF
>TRBV24-1|many|TRBD1|TRBJ2-2
TGTGCCACCAGTGATTTGTGGACAGGGTACACCGGGGAGCTGTTTTTT
CATSDLWTGYTGELFF
>TRBV5-5|few|-|TRBJ1-5
TGTGCCAGCAGCTTGTCGGGGGGAGCTACCAATCAGCCCCAGCATTTT
CASSLSGGATNQPQHF
>TRBV7-2|-|-|TRBJ2-5
TGTGCCAGCAGCCCCGGGCCGGGAGAGACCCAGTACTTC
CASSPGPGETQYF
>TRBV20-1|many|-|TRBJ2-5
TGCAGTGCTTACAGTTGGGAGACCCAGTACTTC
CSAYSWETQYF
>TRBV11-2|-|-|TRBJ2-3
TGTGACAGCGTGAGGTCTAGACTAGGGGCAGATACGCAGTATTTT
CDSVRSRLGADTQYF
>TRBV12-3/TRBV12-4|-|-|TRBJ2-1
TGTGCCAGCAGTCGCCAGGCCCGGGCAGGGAGTCACAATGAGCAGTTCTTC
CASSRQARAGSHNEQFF
>TRBV7-2|few|-|TRBJ1-3
TGTGCCAGCAGCACCACAGCTTACTCTGGAAACACCATATATTTT
CASSTTAYSGNTIYF
>TRBV12-3/TRBV12-4|many|-|TRBJ2-2
TGTGCCAGCAATCCCGAGGGGCCAAACACCGGGGAGCTGTTTTTT
CASNPEGPNTGELFF
>TRBV20-1|many|TRBD2|TRBJ2-3
TGCAGTGCCCAGCTAGCGGGAGTGTCAGATACGCAGTATTTT
CSAQLAGVSDTQYF
>TRBV4-2|-|-|TRBJ2-7
TGTGCCAGCGGCCCCGGGACCGGAGCCTACGAGCAGTACTTC
CASGPGTGAYEQYF
>TRBV29-1|many|TRBD2|TRBJ2-1
TGCAGCGTCCCCATAGCGGGTAGCTCCTACAATGAGCAGTTCTTC
CSVPIAGSSYNEQFF
>TRBV7-9|-|TRBD2|TRBJ2-3
TGTGCCAGCAGCTCCGGGACTAGCAACACAGATACGCAGTATTTT
CASSSGTSNTDTQYF
>TRBV5-1|many|TRBD1|TRBJ2-7
TGCGCCAGCAGCTCGCGGACAGGGATGTACGAGCAGTACTTC
CASSSRTGMYEQYF
>TRBV29-1|many|-|TRBJ2-7
TGCAGCGTTGAAGACCGGGATGTAGTCTACGAGCAGTACTTC
CSVEDRDVVYEQYF
>TRBV4-2|many|-|TRBJ2-7
TGTGCCAGCAGCCAAGCCCCGGGACTTACGACCTACGAGCAGTACTTC
CASSQAPGLTTYEQYF
>TRBV12-3/TRBV12-4|-|TRBD1|TRBJ2-2
TGTGCCAGCAGACCCCGACAGGGGGCCGGGGAGCTGTTTTTT
CASRPRQGAGELFF
>TRBV6-1|many|-|TRBJ2-7
TGTGCCAGCAGTCCGGACCGACGCTCCTACGAGCAGTACTTC
CASSPDRRSYEQYF
>TRBV7-3|-|-|TRBJ2-7
TGTGCCAGCAGCCCACTGGACAGGGATTATGGAACTAGCGGCTACGAGCAGTACTTC
CASSPLDRDYGTSGYEQYF
>TRBV7-2|many|-|TRBJ2-7
TGTGCCAGCAGCTTAGTAGTCAACAGATACGAGCAGTACTTC
CASSLVVNRYEQYF
>TRBV20-1|many|-|TRBJ2-7
TGCAGTGCTAGTGAAGTTACCTACGAGCAGTACTTC
CSASEVTYEQYF
>TRBV12-3/TRBV12-4|many|-|TRBJ2-3
TGTGCCAGCAGCCGAAGGGGGGGGACAGTACTTAGCACAGATACGCAGTATTTT
CASSRRGGTVLSTDTQYF
>TRBV12-3/TRBV12-4|many|-|TRBJ2-2
TGTGCCAGCAGGGGGGAGGTGGGCACCGGGGAGCTGTTTTTT
CASRGEVGTGELFF
>TRBV20-1|many|TRBD1|TRBJ1-4
TGCAGTGCTTTACAGGGGGCGGAGAATGAAAAACTGTTTTTT
CSALQGAENEKLFF
>TRBV6-1|many|TRBD1|TRBJ2-3
TGTGCCAGTCTCGCCCGGGACAGGGGGGCAGATACGCAGTATTTT
CASLARDRGADTQYF
>TRBV5-1|many|-|TRBJ2-5
TGCGCCAGCAGCTCTAGCGCCCCACAAGAGACCCAGTACTTC
CASSSSAPQETQYF
>TRBV28|many|-|TRBJ2-1
TGTGCCAGCCGAACAGGGCAAGGGTACAATGAGCAGTTCTTC
CASRTGQGYNEQFF
>TRBV20-1|many|-|TRBJ1-1
TGCAGTGCTAGTCCAGGGGCGATGAACACTGAAGCTTTCTTT
CSASPGAMNTEAFF
>TRBV5-1|many|-|TRBJ2-3
TGCGCCAGCAGCTTGGATGGTCGTAGCACAGATACGCAGTATTTT
CASSLDGRSTDTQYF
>TRBV20-1|many|TRBD1|TRBJ2-2
TGCAGTGCTAGACCGGGACAGGGGTTCTCCGGGGAGCTGTTTTTT
CSARPGQGFSGELFF
>TRBV12-3/TRBV12-4|many|-|TRBJ1-1
TGTGCCAGCGGTTGGACAATGGAAGCTTTCTTT
CASGWTMEAFF
>TRBV28|many|-|TRBJ2-2
TGTGCCAGCGGGCTTAAGGGGGACACCGGGGAGCTGTTTTTT
CASGLKGDTGELFF
>TRBV7-2|many|-|TRBJ2-1
TGTGCCAGCAGCGTAAGGACTGGACGGAGCTCCTACAATGAGCAGTTCTTC
CASSVRTGRSSYNEQFF
>TRBV30|many|TRBD2|TRBJ2-1
TGTGCCTGGAGTGCCGGGACTAATCGGTTCTTC
CAWSAGTNRFF